The subject of this entry is one T cell receptor (beta chain). V trimming: 3 bases; J trimming: 4 bases; junction bases outside the gene matches: 11. The CDR3 spans 17 residues. The V gene's germline CDR1 is ENHRY and CDR2 SYGVKD. The data originate from a study of blood T cell repertoires in COVID-19. Study summary: Samples of COVID-19 (acute and convalescent) were obtained from the United States, Italy and Spain.

Under the authors' procedure: Using reference gene primer amplification, nucleated cell counts were estimated. Produced via immunoSEQ multiplex PCR; TCRdb's table is partial and in-frame only. The V and J calls and clone size are taken from that table; D and trimming were inferred from the DNA. Of 200,000 or so clones in the sample, roughly three quarters were seen once. This TCR was recovered from a man in his sixties with active or convalescent COVID-19. Sequencing input: peripheral blood. The V and J genes are TRBV10-3 and TRBJ2-7; 11 nucleotides match TRBD2. The CDR3 DNA follows: TGTGCCATCAGTGACGATAGCGGGAGGGCTTCGTTTTACGAGCAGTACTTC. Encoded protein: CAISDDSGRASFYEQYF.